Each of the 14 T cell receptor beta chains below was sequenced from the same sample in a study of blood T cell repertoires in COVID-19. Produced via immunoSEQ multiplex PCR; TCRdb's table is partial and in-frame only. The table lists 270,000 or so clones, nearly 90% of them singletons, with over 8.5% in the top ten. Sequencing was done on a sample of peripheral blood. These receptors originate from a woman aged 25-40 years with COVID-19, enrolled during active disease.

The chain couples TRBV23-1 to TRBJ1-6; D not resolved. TRBV23-1 is given ORF status, its function remaining uncertain. With 6 bases removed from V and 5 bases from J, the gap between germline ends came to 26 bases. The CDR3 has 19 amino acids. Here the CDR3 DNA reads TGCGCCAGCAGCCGGTCTACCGTAAAAAGTACTTTAGATAATTCACCCCTCCACTTT. The encoded protein is CASSRSTVKSTLDNSPLHF.

This chain uses TRBV11-3 with TRBJ2-2, with 8 bases aligning to TRBD2. The CDR3 spans 17 residues. The V and J ends lost 5 bases and 7 bases, in that order; junction bases with no gene match: 15. Looked up from germline, CDR1 is SGHNT and CDR2 is YENEEA. CDR3 loop: CASSPGAGEPGSGELFF. CDR3 DNA sequence: TGTGCCAGCAGCCCAGGAGCGGGGGAACCCGGGAGCGGGGAGCTGTTTTTT. Drawing the rest from reference TRBV11-3 and TRBJ2-2, the complete variable domain is EAGVVQSPRYKIIEKKQPVAFWCNPISGHNTLYWYLQNLGQGPELLIRYENEEAVDDSQLPKDRFSAERLKGVDSTLKIQPAELGDSAVYLCASSPGAGEPGSGELFFGEGSRLTVL.

The V gene is TRBV4-1, the J gene TRBJ1-3, with D unclear. CDR3 size: 17 residues. V was cut by 0 bases and J by 4 bases, with 16 bases left in between. The V gene's germline CDR1 is MGHRA and CDR2 YSYEKL. For the CDR3, the DNA is TGCGCCAGCAGCCAAGATACCGTGGGAGCCGACGGAAACACCATATATTTT. It is translated as CASSQDTVGADGNTIYF.

This clone was seen a few times. This chain links TRBV5-1 with TRBJ1-2; weak D call: TRBD1 (6 bases). The CDR3 has 15 amino acids. Germline V gene data show CDR1 as SGHRS and CDR2 as YFSETQ. Trimming took off 1 base at V and 1 base at J, with 11 bases between the two ends. CDR3 nucleotides: TGCGCCAGCAGCTTGTATCCGGACAGTAACTATGGCTACACCTTC. Translated, it gives CASSLYPDSNYGYTF.

The V gene is TRBV2, the J gene TRBJ1-5; D call uncertain. The CDR3 spans 14 residues. Looked up from germline, CDR1 is SNHLY and CDR2 is FYNNEI. V lost 1 base to trimming and J lost 0 bases, with 4 bases between them. The CDR3 is CASSEGYSNQPQHF. The CDR3, as DNA: TGTGCCAGCAGTGAAGGCTATAGCAATCAGCCCCAGCATTTT.

The chain combines TRBV6-5 with TRBJ1-1; D uncertain. In germline, CDR1 is MNHEY, CDR2 SVGAGI. The CDR3 loop spans 10 amino acids. The V end lost 6 bases, the J end lost 6 bases, and 5 bases lay between the germline ends. The CDR3 sequence is CASSLPEAFF. The CDR3 region has the DNA TGTGCCAGCAGCCTCCCTGAAGCTTTCTTT.

This chain joins TRBV5-1 and TRBJ2-7; 8 positions match TRBD2. This CDR3 contains 15 residues. Germline trimming cut 0 bases from V and 6 bases from J; bases unmatched to any gene: 8. Looked up from germline, CDR1 is SGHRS and CDR2 is YFSETQ. The DNA of the CDR3 is TGCGCCAGCAGCTTGGCCCAACCCGGGAGGGTCGAGCAGTACTTC. Its translation is CASSLAQPGRVEQYF.

V is TRBV27 and J is TRBJ2-3, with 11 bases lining up with TRBD2. Germline-derived CDR1 and CDR2 are MNHEY and SMNVEV (reference sequence). With V trimmed by 5 bases and J by 2 bases, 9 bases remained unmatched. The CDR3 runs to 17 residues. The CDR3 here is CASSSGVGLADTDTQYF. CDR3 DNA: TGTGCCAGCAGTAGCGGTGTGGGACTAGCGGACACAGATACGCAGTATTTT.

V is TRBV6-2 or TRBV6-3 and J is TRBJ2-4; D might be TRBD2 (6 bases). Germline V gene data show CDR1 as MNHEY and CDR2 as SVGEGT. The CDR3 has 13 amino acids. Trimming cost V 4 bases and J 8 bases, with 12 bases left between them. The CDR3 loop reads CASSSGLLDIQYF. The CDR3 DNA is TGTGCCAGCAGTTCGGGACTCCTTGACATTCAGTACTTC.

The chain is built from TRBV7-2 and TRBJ2-2, with TRBD2 matching 11 bases. The length of the CDR3 is 17 residues. Unmatched junction bases numbered 2, after V lost 2 bases and J lost 0 bases. CDR1 and CDR2 from the germline V gene are SGHTA and FQGNSA. The CDR3 DNA sequence: TGTGCCAGCAGCTTAACTAGCGGGGGCGCGAACACCGGGGAGCTGTTTTTT. Protein product: CASSLTSGGANTGELFF.

The chain combines TRBV6-5 with TRBJ1-1; D remains unclear. Looked up from germline, CDR1 is MNHEY and CDR2 is SVGAGI. The ends were cut back, 6 bases at V and 2 bases at J, with 13 bases in the middle. The CDR3 spans 14 residues. Here the CDR3 DNA reads TGTGCCAGCAGCCTCTCAGCGGGCAACACTGAAGCTTTCTTT. It codes for CASSLSAGNTEAFF.

V and J are TRBV5-1 and TRBJ2-1; TRBD1 matches at 7 bases. With 4 bases clipped from V and 7 bases from J, the junction kept 5 bases outside the gene matches. The CDR3 loop spans 13 amino acids. Germline V gives CDR1 SGHRS, CDR2 YFSETQ. Here the CDR3 DNA reads TGCGCCAGCAGCACGACAGGGTTGAATGAGCAGTTCTTC. This codes for CASSTTGLNEQFF.

The chain recombines TRBV10-2 with TRBJ2-1; D is uncertain. V gave up 8 bases and J gave up 4 bases, with 15 bases separating them. CDR3 length equals 14 residues. Germline lookup yields CDR1 WSHSY and CDR2 SAAADI. DNA for the CDR3: TGCGCCAGCCTGCTGGCACCACCGTACAATGAGCAGTTCTTC. Translating it yields CASLLAPPYNEQFF.

This clone appeared once. This rearrangement joins TRBV10-2 to TRBJ1-5; a possible D gene is TRBD1 (5 bases). CDR3 length equals 15 residues. Trimming pared 8 bases from V and 3 bases from J, leaving 17 bases between. Germline V CDR1 and CDR2: WSHSY, SAAADI. The DNA of the CDR3 is TGCGCCAGCTCAACTCAGGGTAAGGTCAATCAGCCCCAGCATTTT. Amino acid sequence: CASSTQGKVNQPQHF.